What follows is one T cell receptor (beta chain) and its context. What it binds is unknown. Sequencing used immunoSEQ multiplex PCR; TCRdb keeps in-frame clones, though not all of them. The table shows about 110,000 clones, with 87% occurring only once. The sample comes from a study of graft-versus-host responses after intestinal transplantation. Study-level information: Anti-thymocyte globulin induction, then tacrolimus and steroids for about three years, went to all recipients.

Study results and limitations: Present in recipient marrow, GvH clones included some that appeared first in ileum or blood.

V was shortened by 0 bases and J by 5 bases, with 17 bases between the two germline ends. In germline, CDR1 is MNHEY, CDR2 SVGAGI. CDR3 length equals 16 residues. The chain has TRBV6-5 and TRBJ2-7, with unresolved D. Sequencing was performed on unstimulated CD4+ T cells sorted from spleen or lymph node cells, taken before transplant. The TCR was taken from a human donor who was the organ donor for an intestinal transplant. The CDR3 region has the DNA TGTGCCAGCAGTTACTCGTATGGGCCAGCGTCAAACGAGCAGTACTTC. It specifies CASSYSYGPASNEQYF.